The sequence of this TCR beta chain was determined in a study of response to subunit inactivated influenza vaccine. Study-wide results and limits: Authors suggested each seasonal flu vaccination may recruit only limited numbers of new T cells.

As regards this clonotype: Its antigen remains unknown.

TCRdb fed the RT-PCR reads into MiXCR, producing one record per CDR3 protein. The sample yields hundreds of thousands of distinct CDR3 sequences, 15% to 17% seen once. Germline V gene sequence: CDR1 DFQATT, CDR2 SNEGSKA (reference sequence). V lost 0 bases to trimming and J lost 5 bases; unmatched junction nucleotides: 5. The length of the CDR3 is 14 residues. The genes are TRBV20-1 and TRBJ1-1; 8 bases align to TRBD1. Sample: PBMCs from blood, taken approximately 12 days after vaccination. The source of this sequence is a man between 50 and 59 years old who received an inactivated influenza vaccine. The CDR3 sequence is CSARDSQGATEAFF. The CDR3 coding sequence is TGCAGTGCTAGAGATAGCCAGGGGGCAACTGAAGCTTTCTTT.